Listed here are 22 T cell receptor beta chains from one sample, sequenced in a study of OX40 agonist ivuxolimab in advanced cancers. Some clones are missing from TCRdb's copy, which holds only in-frame ones; the method was immunoSEQ multiplex PCR. The sample lists roughly 46,000 clones, approximately 90% occurring once. The sequenced sample was CD4+ or CD8+ T cells sorted from blood, obtained in a trial of the OX40 agonist ivuxolimab. The receptor set was obtained from an adult with an advanced solid tumor such as melanoma, head and neck, liver or kidney cancer.

The chain has TRBV1 and TRBJ1-1; the table calls TRBD1, which could not be checked here. TRBV1 is termed a pseudogene. This CDR3 has 13 residues. The DNA for the CDR3 is TGCACCAGCAGCCAACATGGGACAGGGGAAGCTTTCTTT. It is translated as CTSSQHGTGEAFF.

The chain joins TRBV19 to TRBJ1-1; D unresolved. CDR1 is LNHDA, CDR2 SQIVND, per germline (reference sequence). V shed 1 base and J shed 3 bases, with 12 bases lying between them. The length of the CDR3 is 15 residues. The CDR3 region is CASSIGGLLDTEAFF. Here the CDR3 DNA reads TGTGCCAGTAGTATAGGTGGGCTACTCGACACTGAAGCTTTCTTT.

The J gene is TRBJ1-4, the V gene TRBV7-9; D is undetermined. The length of the CDR3 is 15 residues. Germline V gene lookup returns CDR1 SEHNR and CDR2 FQNEAQ (reference sequence). The V end lost 3 bases, the J end lost 0 bases, and 8 bases lay between the germline ends. CDR3 region: CASSFPSTTNEKLFF. DNA for the CDR3: TGTGCCAGCAGCTTCCCCTCAACAACTAATGAAAAACTGTTTTTT.

The chain uses TRBV14 and TRBJ2-5; D gene unclear. The CDR3 extends over 16 amino acids. Germline lookup yields CDR1 SGHDN and CDR2 FVKESK. The V end was cut by 1 base, the J end by 1 base, with 13 bases between. The CDR3 protein is CASSQVISPAQETQYF. CDR3 bases: TGTGCCAGCAGCCAAGTTATCAGCCCAGCCCAAGAGACCCAGTACTTC. The full variable domain, completed using reference TRBV14 and TRBJ2-5, is EAGVTQFPSHSVIEKGQTVTLRCDPISGHDNLYWYRRVMGKEIKFLLHFVKESKQDESGMPNNRFLAERTGGTYSTLKVQPAELEDSGVYFCASSQVISPAQETQYFGPGTRLLVL.

The V call is TRBV28, the J call TRBJ1-1; 7 nucleotides align to TRBD1. This CDR3 is built from 13 residues. CDR1 MDHEN and CDR2 SYDVKM come from the germline V gene. V dropped 6 bases and J dropped 6; count of bases not matched to a gene: 7. Here the CDR3 DNA reads TGTGCCAGCAGCCTCGACAGGGTATCTGAAGCTTTCTTT. It specifies CASSLDRVSEAFF.

This clone came up a few times. The chain joins TRBV28 to TRBJ1-3; D not resolved. Trimming cost V 6 bases and J 4 bases, with 10 bases left between them. CDR1 is MDHEN and CDR2 is SYDVKM in the germline V gene. The CDR3 is 13 residues long. The CDR3 nucleotides read TGTGCCAGCAGGGAATTAGACGGAAACACCATATATTTT. Translating it yields CASRELDGNTIYF.

This clone appeared a few times. This chain connects TRBV5-8 to TRBJ1-5, with TRBD1 matching over 7 bases. CDR1 and CDR2 from the germline V gene are SGHTS and YDEGEE. V shed 4 bases, J shed 6 bases, and the junction held 10 bases outside the gene matches. This CDR3 has 15 amino acids. In DNA form, the CDR3 reads TGTGCCAGCAGCAATCGACAGGGAACGGGTCAGCCCCAGCATTTT. Translating gives CASSNRQGTGQPQHF.

The CDR3 loop reads CASKQRGYSGNTIYF. Here the CDR3 DNA reads TGTGCCAGCAAACAACGTGGGTACTCTGGAAACACCATATATTTT. This chain links TRBV14 with TRBJ1-3; D ambiguous. Germline CDR1 and CDR2: SGHDN and FVKESK. The CDR3 is made up of 15 amino acids. Trimming cost V 7 bases and J 0 bases, with 13 bases left between them.

V usage is TRBV7-9 and J usage is TRBJ1-1; D gene unclear. The CDR3 loop spans 14 amino acids. Germline V gene lookup returns CDR1 SEHNR and CDR2 FQNEAQ (reference sequence). Between the trimmed V and J ends, which lost 0 bases and 4 bases, there was a span of 9 bases. The CDR3 protein is CASSLAVVGTEAFF. DNA for the CDR3: TGTGCCAGCAGCTTAGCTGTTGTCGGCACTGAAGCTTTCTTT.

The V and J genes are TRBV28 and TRBJ2-5; D gene unclear. The last part of the DNA fits TRBJ2-7 better; the J call may be wrong. This CDR3 is built from 12 residues. From germline, CDR1 is MDHEN and CDR2 SYDVKM. The CDR3 DNA sequence: TGTGCCAGCAGTCCCCGAGATTACGAGCAGTACTTC. It encodes CASSPRDYEQYF.

This chain uses TRBV7-8 with TRBJ2-3; D is unclear. Per germline, CDR1 SGHVS and CDR2 FQNEAQ. V was pared by 4 bases and J by 2 bases, with 4 bases between. The CDR3 has 12 amino acids. The CDR3 coding sequence is TGTGCCAGCAGCTCCTCCACAGATACGCAGTATTTT. Its translation: CASSSSTDTQYF.

This clone appeared once. V and J are TRBV9 and TRBJ2-5, with D possibly being TRBD2 (5 bases). Trimming cost V 4 bases and J 4 bases, with 17 bases left between them. The CDR3 loop spans 15 amino acids. From germline, CDR1 is SGDLS and CDR2 YYNGEE. The CDR3 DNA reads as TGTGCCAGCAGCCTAGCCTCTAATCCCGGAGAGACCCAGTACTTC. This translates into CASSLASNPGETQYF.

J is TRBJ2-5 and V is TRBV5-6, with D unresolved. Germline CDR1 is SGHDT and CDR2 is YYEEEE. Between the trimmed V and J ends, which lost 4 bases and 4 bases, there was a span of 8 bases. This CDR3 has 12 amino acids. The CDR3 loop is CASSPSTETQYF. The CDR3 nucleotides read TGTGCCAGCAGCCCATCGACAGAGACCCAGTACTTC.

The chain carries TRBV10-3 and TRBJ1-1; D remains unclear. The germline CDR1 and CDR2 sequences are ENHRY and SYGVKD. CDR3 length equals 16 residues. V dropped 3 bases and J dropped 1 base, with 15 bases sitting between them. The CDR3 protein is CAISEGRQLANTEAFF. The DNA of the CDR3 is TGTGCCATCAGTGAAGGACGGCAACTAGCGAACACTGAAGCTTTCTTT.

The V call is TRBV6-6, the J call TRBJ2-7; TRBD1 agrees at 10 bases. The CDR3 loop spans 15 amino acids. With V trimmed by 4 bases and J by 2 bases, 5 bases remained unmatched. CDR1 is MNHNY, CDR2 SVGAGI, per germline (reference sequence). The chain's CDR3 is CASSSPGTGAYEQYF. The CDR3 coding sequence is TGTGCCAGCAGTTCTCCCGGGACAGGGGCCTACGAGCAGTACTTC.

The rearrangement uses TRBV30 and TRBJ1-2; a possible D gene is TRBD1 (6 bases). The CDR3 is 13 residues long. Germline V CDR1 and CDR2: GTSNPN, SVGIG (reference sequence). With 2 bases removed from V and 6 bases from J, the gap between germline ends came to 13 bases. The CDR3 protein is CAWSPARQDGYTF. In DNA, the CDR3 is TGTGCCTGGAGTCCAGCTAGACAGGATGGCTACACCTTC.

The chain uses TRBV28 and TRBJ2-7; the match to TRBD1 covers 9 bases. Trimming at V came to 6 bases and at J to 5 bases, leaving 11 bases not matched to a gene. CDR1 and CDR2 from the germline V gene are MDHEN and SYDVKM. This CDR3 has 15 amino acids. The chain's CDR3 is CASRPGGTGTHEQYF. The CDR3 DNA reads TGTGCCAGCAGGCCAGGGGGGACAGGGACCCACGAGCAGTACTTC.

The chain uses TRBV4-1 and TRBJ1-1; 10 bases agree with TRBD1. From germline, CDR1 is MGHRA and CDR2 YSYEKL. The CDR3 sequence is 15 residues long. With V trimmed by 2 bases and J by 4 bases, 4 bases remained unmatched. CDR3 sequence reads: CASSQRQGAGTEAFF. The CDR3 DNA is TGCGCCAGCAGCCAACGACAGGGGGCGGGCACTGAAGCTTTCTTT.

The V call is TRBV6-4, the J call TRBJ2-1, with a tentative D call TRBD1 (6 bases). This CDR3 spans 14 amino acids. Germline V gene sequence: CDR1 MRHNA, CDR2 SNTAGT. The V end lost 3 bases, the J end lost 0 bases, and 6 bases lay between the germline ends. The CDR3 DNA follows: TGTGCCAGCAGTGAGGACAGCTCCTACAATGAGCAGTTCTTC. Translating gives CASSEDSSYNEQFF.

The chain links TRBV2 to TRBJ2-3, with D possibly TRBD2 on 6 matching bases. The ends were cut back, 1 base at V and 9 bases at J, with 14 bases in the middle. The germline gives CDR1 SNHLY, CDR2 FYNNEI. The CDR3 sequence is 14 residues long. Here the CDR3 reads CASSEVGRRGTQYF. The CDR3 bases are TGTGCCAGCAGTGAAGTTGGTCGACGGGGGACGCAGTATTTT. The entire variable domain, with the rest obtained from reference TRBV2 and TRBJ2-3, is as follows: EPEVTQTPSHQVTQMGQEVILRCVPISNHLYFYWYRQILGQKVEFLVSFYNNEISEKSEIFDDQFSVERPDGSNFTLKIRSTKLEDSAMYFCASSEVGRRGTQYFGPGTRLTVL.

V and J are TRBV28 and TRBJ2-1; D is perhaps TRBD1 or TRBD2 (5 bases each). Germline-derived CDR1 and CDR2 are MDHEN and SYDVKM. This CDR3 region has 11 residues. Between the trimmed V and J ends, which lost 7 bases and 9 bases, there was a span of 10 bases. In DNA form, the CDR3 reads TGTGCCAGCACCCTGAGGGGTGAGCAGTTCTTC. Encoded protein: CASTLRGEQFF.

This sequence joins TRBV5-1 and TRBJ2-2; D is undetermined. Germline V gene data show CDR1 as SGHRS and CDR2 as YFSETQ. The CDR3 consists of 15 residues. The V end was cut by 0 bases, the J end by 1 base, with 7 bases between. CDR3 in DNA: TGCGCCAGCAGCTTGGTTCACGGGAACACCGGGGAGCTGTTTTTT. Protein sequence: CASSLVHGNTGELFF.